Given below is one TCR beta chain in context. Profiled with immunoSEQ multiplex PCR; TCRdb holds only in-frame clones, not every one. This table has over a thousand clones, 65% to 85% appearing once. The data stem from a study of chemoradiotherapy in HPV16-positive cancers. Germline CDR1 reads SGHAT; CDR2 reads FQNNGV. The V end lost 3 bases, the J end lost 7 bases, and 16 bases lay between the germline ends. This CDR3 comprises 15 residues. This receptor was obtained from a human donor with HPV-associated anogenital cancer. The sample consisted of tumor tissue, taken from a patient who underwent chemoradiotherapy. The chain links TRBV11-2 to TRBJ2-1; unclear D gene. The CDR3 is CASSFLSSLWNEQFF. CDR3 in DNA: TGTGCCAGCAGCTTCCTATCTTCTCTCTGGAATGAGCAGTTCTTC. Combining the CDR3 with reference TRBV11-2 and TRBJ2-1 gives the whole variable domain EAGVAQSPRYKIIEKRQSVAFWCNPISGHATLYWYQQILGQGPKLLIQFQNNGVVDDSQLPKDRFSAERLKGVDSTLKIQPAKLEDSAVYLCASSFLSSLWNEQFFGPGTRLTVL.